The present TCR beta chain was sequenced within a study of preoperative IRX-2 immunotherapy in early breast cancer. The CDR3 spans 14 residues. With 5 bases removed from V and 1 base from J, the gap between germline ends came to 8 bases. Per germline, CDR1 SGHNT and CDR2 YENEEA. The treatment is: preoperative locoregional IRX-2 cytokine immunotherapy. Assay used: immunoSEQ multiplex PCR; TCRdb lists only in-frame clones, some missing. The data show fewer than 25,000 clones, approximately 86% seen once. This clonotype was obtained from a human donor with breast cancer. Sequenced material: lymph node tissue, taken after IRX-2 immunotherapy. V gene TRBV11-3 combines with J gene TRBJ1-4; D remains ambiguous. CDR3 amino acids: CASSPQGTNEKLFF. As DNA, the CDR3 is TGTGCCAGCAGCCCCCAAGGAACTAATGAAAAACTGTTTTTT. Filled out from reference TRBV11-3 and TRBJ1-4, the complete variable domain reads EAGVVQSPRYKIIEKKQPVAFWCNPISGHNTLYWYLQNLGQGPELLIRYENEEAVDDSQLPKDRFSAERLKGVDSTLKIQPAELGDSAVYLCASSPQGTNEKLFFGSGTQLSVL.